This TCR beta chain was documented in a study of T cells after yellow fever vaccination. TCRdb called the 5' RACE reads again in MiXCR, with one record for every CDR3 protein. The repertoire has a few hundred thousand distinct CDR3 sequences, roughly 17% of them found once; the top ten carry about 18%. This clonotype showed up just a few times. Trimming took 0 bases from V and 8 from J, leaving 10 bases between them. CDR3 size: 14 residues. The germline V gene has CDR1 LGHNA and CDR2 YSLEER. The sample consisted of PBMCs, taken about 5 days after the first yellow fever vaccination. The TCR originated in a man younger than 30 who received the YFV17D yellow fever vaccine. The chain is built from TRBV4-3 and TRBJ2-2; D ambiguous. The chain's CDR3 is CASSQEPDAGELFF. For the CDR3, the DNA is TGCGCCAGCAGCCAAGAACCAGATGCGGGGGAGCTGTTTTTT.